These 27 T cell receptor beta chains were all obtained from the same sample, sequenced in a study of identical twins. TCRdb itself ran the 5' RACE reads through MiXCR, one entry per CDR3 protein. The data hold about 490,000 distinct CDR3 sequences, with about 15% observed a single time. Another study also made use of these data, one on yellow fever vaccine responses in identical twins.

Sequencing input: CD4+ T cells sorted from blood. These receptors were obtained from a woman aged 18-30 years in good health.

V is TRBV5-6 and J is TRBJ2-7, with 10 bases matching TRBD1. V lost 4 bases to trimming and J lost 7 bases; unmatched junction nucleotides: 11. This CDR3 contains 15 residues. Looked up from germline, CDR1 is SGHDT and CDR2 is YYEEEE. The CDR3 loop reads CASSRTGTGAREQYV. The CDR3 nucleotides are TGTGCCAGCAGCCGAACCGGGACAGGGGCTAGAGAGCAGTACGTC.

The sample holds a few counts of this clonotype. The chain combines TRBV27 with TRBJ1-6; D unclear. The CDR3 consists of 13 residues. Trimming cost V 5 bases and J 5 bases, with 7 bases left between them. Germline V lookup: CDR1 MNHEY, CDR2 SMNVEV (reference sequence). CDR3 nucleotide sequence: TGTGCCAGCAGTCCAATCCATAATTCACCCCTCCACTTT. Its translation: CASSPIHNSPLHF.

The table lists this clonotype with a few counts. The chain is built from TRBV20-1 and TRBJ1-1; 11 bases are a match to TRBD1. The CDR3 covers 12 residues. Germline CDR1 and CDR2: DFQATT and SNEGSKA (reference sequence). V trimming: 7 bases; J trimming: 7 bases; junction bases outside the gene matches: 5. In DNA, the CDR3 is TGCAGTGTCGGGACAGGGGGAATTGAAGCTTTCTTT. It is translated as CSVGTGGIEAFF.

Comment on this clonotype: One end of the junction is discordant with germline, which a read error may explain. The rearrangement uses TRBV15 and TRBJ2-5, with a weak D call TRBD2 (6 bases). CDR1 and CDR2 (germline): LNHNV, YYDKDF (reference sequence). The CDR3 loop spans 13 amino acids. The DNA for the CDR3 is TGTGCCACCAGCAGAACCGGGACTCTCAATACCGACTTC. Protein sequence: CATSRTGTLNTDF.

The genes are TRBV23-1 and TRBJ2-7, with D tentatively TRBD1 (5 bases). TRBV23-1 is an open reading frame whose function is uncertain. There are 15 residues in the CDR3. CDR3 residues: CASIQQRQYSYEQYV. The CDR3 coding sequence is TGCGCCAGCATTCAACAGCGACAGTACTCCTACGAGCAGTACGTC.

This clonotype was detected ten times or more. The CDR3 DNA sequence: TGCGCCAGCACGACCTCTGGGACTAGGACCCAGTACTTC. This gives the protein CASTTSGTRTQYF. The chain recombines TRBV5-1 with TRBJ2-5, with 8 bases aligning to TRBD2. The CDR3 runs to 13 residues. Germline assignment: CDR1 SGHRS and CDR2 YFSETQ. Germline trimming cut 6 bases from V and 7 bases from J; bases unmatched to any gene: 8.

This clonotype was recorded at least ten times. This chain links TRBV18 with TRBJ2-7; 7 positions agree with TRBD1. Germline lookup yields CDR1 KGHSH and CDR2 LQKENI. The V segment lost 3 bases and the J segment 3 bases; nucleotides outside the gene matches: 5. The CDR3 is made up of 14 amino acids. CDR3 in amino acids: CASSPGTASYEQYF. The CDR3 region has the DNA TGTGCCAGCTCACCCGGGACAGCCAGCTACGAGCAGTACTTC. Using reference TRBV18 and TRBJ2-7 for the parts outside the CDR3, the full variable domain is NAGVMQNPRHLVRRRGQEARLRCSPMKGHSHVYWYRQLPEEGLKFMVYLQKENIIDESGMPKERFSAEFPKEGPSILRIQQVVRGDSAAYFCASSPGTASYEQYFGPGTRLTVT.

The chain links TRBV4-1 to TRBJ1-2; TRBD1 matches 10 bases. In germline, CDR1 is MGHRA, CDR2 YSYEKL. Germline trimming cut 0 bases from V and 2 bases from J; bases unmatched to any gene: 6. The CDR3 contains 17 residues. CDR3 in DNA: TGCGCCAGCAGCCAAGAAGGGACAGGGGCTTGGAACTATGGCTACACCTTC. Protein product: CASSQEGTGAWNYGYTF.

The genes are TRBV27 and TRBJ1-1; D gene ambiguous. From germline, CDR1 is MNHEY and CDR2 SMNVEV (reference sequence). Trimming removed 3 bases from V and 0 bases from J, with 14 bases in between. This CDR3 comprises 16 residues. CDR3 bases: TGTGCCAGCAGTTTTCTTCGGGTTTCAATGAACACTGAAGCTTTCTTT. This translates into CASSFLRVSMNTEAFF.

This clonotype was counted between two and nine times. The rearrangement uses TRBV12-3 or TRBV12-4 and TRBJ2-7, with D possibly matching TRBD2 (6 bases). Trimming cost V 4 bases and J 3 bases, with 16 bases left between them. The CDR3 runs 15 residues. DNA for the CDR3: TGTGCCAGCAGTTCCTGGAGGAGGGGAAGCTACGAGCAGTACTTC. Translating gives CASSSWRRGSYEQYF.

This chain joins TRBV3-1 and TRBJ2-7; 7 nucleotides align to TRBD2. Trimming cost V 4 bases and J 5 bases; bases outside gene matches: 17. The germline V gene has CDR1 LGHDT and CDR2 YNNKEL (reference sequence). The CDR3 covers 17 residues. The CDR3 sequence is CASSPAQRSGARDEQYF. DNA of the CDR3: TGTGCCAGCAGCCCCGCCCAACGGAGCGGGGCCCGGGACGAGCAGTACTTC.

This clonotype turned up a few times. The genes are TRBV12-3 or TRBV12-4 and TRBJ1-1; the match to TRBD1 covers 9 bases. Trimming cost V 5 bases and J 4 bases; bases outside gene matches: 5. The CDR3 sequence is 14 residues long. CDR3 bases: TGTGCCAGCAGTGTAACAGGGGGCGTCACTGAAGCTTTCTTT. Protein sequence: CASSVTGGVTEAFF.

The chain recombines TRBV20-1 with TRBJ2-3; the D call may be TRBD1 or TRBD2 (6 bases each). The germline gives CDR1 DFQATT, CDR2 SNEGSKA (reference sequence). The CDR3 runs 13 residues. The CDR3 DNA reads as TGCAGCCTCCGAGGGGGGCCCAAAGATACGCAGTATTTT. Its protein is CSLRGGPKDTQYF.

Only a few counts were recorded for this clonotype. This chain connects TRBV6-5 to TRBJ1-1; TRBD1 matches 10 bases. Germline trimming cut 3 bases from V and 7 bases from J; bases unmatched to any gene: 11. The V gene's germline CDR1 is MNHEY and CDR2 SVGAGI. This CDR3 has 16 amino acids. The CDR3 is CASSYSRQGAALEAFF. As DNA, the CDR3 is TGTGCCAGCAGTTATTCTAGACAGGGGGCTGCCCTTGAAGCTTTCTTT.

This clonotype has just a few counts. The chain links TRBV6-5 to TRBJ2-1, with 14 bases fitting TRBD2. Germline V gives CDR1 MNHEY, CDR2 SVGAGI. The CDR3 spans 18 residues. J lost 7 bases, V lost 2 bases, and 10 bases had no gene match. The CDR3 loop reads CASSYVRTSGRRGNEQFF. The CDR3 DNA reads TGTGCCAGCAGTTACGTACGGACTAGCGGGAGGAGGGGTAATGAGCAGTTCTTC.

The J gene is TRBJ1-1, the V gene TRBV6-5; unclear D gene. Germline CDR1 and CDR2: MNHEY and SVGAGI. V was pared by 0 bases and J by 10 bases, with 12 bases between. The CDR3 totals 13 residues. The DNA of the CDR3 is TGTGCCAGCAGTTACTCGATGCGGGAAGCAGCTTTCTTT. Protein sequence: CASSYSMREAAFF.

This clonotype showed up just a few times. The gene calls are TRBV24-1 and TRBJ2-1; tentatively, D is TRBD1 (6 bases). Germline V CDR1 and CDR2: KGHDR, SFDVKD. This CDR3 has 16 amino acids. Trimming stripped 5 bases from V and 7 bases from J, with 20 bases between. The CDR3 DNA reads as TGTGCCACCAGTGTCGGGGACACTGCTTGGGGGAATGAGCAGTTCTTC. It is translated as CATSVGDTAWGNEQFF.

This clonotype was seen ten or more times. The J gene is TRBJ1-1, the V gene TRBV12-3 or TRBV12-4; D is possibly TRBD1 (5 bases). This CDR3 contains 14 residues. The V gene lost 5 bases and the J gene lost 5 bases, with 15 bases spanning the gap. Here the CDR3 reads CASSAGHLLTEAFF. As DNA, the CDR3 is TGTGCCAGCAGTGCAGGACACCTCCTAACTGAAGCTTTCTTT.

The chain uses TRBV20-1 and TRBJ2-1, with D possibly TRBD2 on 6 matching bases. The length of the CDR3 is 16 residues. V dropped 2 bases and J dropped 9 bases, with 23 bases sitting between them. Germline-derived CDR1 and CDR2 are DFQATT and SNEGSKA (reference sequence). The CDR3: CSARSIGSVATAEQFF. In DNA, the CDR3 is TGCAGTGCTAGAAGTATCGGGAGCGTCGCCACGGCTGAGCAGTTCTTC.

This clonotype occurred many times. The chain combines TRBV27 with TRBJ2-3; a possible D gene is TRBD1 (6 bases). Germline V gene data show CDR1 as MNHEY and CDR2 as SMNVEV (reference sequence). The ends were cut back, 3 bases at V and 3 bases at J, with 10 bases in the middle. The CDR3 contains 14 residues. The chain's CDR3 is CASSLLQGTDTQYF. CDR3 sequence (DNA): TGTGCCAGCAGTTTGCTACAGGGAACAGATACGCAGTATTTT.

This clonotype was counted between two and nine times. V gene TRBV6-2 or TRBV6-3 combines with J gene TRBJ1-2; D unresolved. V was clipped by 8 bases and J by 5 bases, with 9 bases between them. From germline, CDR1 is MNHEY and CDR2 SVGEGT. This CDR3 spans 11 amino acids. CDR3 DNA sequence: TGTGCCAGCGGTGAGGAATATGGCTACACCTTC. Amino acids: CASGEEYGYTF.

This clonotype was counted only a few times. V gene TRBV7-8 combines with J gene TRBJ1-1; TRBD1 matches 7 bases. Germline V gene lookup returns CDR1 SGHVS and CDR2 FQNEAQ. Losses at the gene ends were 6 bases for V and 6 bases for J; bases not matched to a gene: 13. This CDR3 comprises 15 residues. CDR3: CASSLEPDRASEAFF. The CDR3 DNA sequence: TGTGCCAGCAGTCTTGAACCCGACAGGGCCTCTGAAGCTTTCTTT.

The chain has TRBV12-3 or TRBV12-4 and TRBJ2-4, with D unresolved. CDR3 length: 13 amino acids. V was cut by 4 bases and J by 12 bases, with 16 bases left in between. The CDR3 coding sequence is TGTGCCAGCAGTTCCGGGCCCACTAAAAGTCAGTACTTC. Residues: CASSSGPTKSQYF.

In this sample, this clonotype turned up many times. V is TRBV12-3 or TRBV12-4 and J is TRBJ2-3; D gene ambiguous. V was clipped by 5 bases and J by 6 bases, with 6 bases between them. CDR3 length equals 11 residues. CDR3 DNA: TGTGCCAGCAGTCCTCGGGATACGCAGTATTTT. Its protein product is CASSPRDTQYF.

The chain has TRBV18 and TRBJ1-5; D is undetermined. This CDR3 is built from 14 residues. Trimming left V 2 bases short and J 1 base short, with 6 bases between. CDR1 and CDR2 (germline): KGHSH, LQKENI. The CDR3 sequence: CASSPEHSNQPQHF. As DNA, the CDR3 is TGTGCCAGCTCACCAGAGCACAGCAATCAGCCCCAGCATTTT.

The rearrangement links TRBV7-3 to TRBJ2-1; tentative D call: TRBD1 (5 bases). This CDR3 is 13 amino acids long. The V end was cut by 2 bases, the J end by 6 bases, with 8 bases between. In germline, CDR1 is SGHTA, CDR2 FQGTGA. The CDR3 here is CASSLYRFNEQFF. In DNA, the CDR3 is TGTGCCAGCAGCTTATACAGGTTCAATGAGCAGTTCTTC.

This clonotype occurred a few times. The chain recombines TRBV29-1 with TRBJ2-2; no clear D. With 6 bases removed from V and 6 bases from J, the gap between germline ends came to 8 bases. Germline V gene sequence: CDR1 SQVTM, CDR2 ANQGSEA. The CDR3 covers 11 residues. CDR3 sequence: CSVSVPGELFF. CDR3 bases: TGCAGCGTGAGCGTCCCCGGGGAGCTGTTTTTT.